These 20 T cell receptor beta chains came from one sample sequenced in a study of T cells after yellow fever vaccination. Each CDR3 protein gets one entry after TCRdb re-called the 5' RACE reads with MiXCR. The sample lists 200,000 to 250,000 distinct CDR3 sequences, 6.9% seen once, with approximately 0.87% in the top ten. Sequencing used CD4+ T cells sorted from PBMCs, obtained 15 days after the yellow fever booster vaccination. These receptors all stem from a man under 40 who received the YFV17D yellow fever vaccine.

The sample holds a few counts of this clonotype. The V and J genes are TRBV5-1 and TRBJ2-5; tentatively, D is TRBD2 (7 bases). The ends were cut back, 1 base at V and 1 base at J, with 11 bases in the middle. CDR3 length: 15 amino acids. Germline V gene lookup returns CDR1 SGHRS and CDR2 YFSETQ. The CDR3 DNA is TGCGCCAGCAGCTTGAGGGGGGGGGCCCAAGAGACCCAGTACTTC. Amino acid sequence: CASSLRGGAQETQYF.

The chain has TRBV5-6 and TRBJ2-7; 9 nucleotides match TRBD1. This CDR3 is built from 14 residues. The V segment lost 5 bases and the J segment 4 bases; nucleotides outside the gene matches: 7. Germline loops: CDR1 SGHDT, CDR2 YYEEEE. For the CDR3, the DNA is TGTGCCAGCAGATCTACAGGGGGCGCGTACGAGCAGTACTTC. Translating it yields CASRSTGGAYEQYF.

Worth noting for this clonotype: Sequence at one end of the junction differs from germline and may be a read error. The chain has TRBV6-5 and TRBJ2-1, with a tentative D call TRBD2 (5 bases). CDR1 and CDR2 from the germline V gene are MNHEY and SVGAGI. The CDR3 sequence is 14 residues long. CDR3 nucleotide sequence: TGTGCCATCAGTTTCCGGGAACCCTACAATGAGCAGTTCTTC. Amino acids: CAISFREPYNEQFF.

At least ten counts were recorded for this clonotype. This CDR3 reads CASSSPGGSYEQYF. DNA for the CDR3: TGTGCCAGCAGCTCCCCCGGCGGGAGCTACGAGCAGTACTTC. J is TRBJ2-7 and V is TRBV7-9, with 7 bases lining up with TRBD2. The CDR3 loop spans 14 amino acids. V lost 4 bases to trimming and J lost 3 bases; unmatched junction nucleotides: 6. Germline loops: CDR1 SEHNR, CDR2 FQNEAQ (reference sequence).

The chain has TRBV19 and TRBJ2-1; D gene unclear. The germline CDR1 and CDR2 sequences are LNHDA and SQIVND (reference sequence). The CDR3 covers 9 residues. V was shortened by 11 bases and J by 8 bases, with 7 bases between the two germline ends. The CDR3 DNA sequence: TGTGCCTCCCATTATGAGCAGTTCTTC. It codes for CASHYEQFF.

In its sample, this clonotype was seen a few times. Germline is not matched at one junction end, which may reflect a read error. The chain uses TRBV6-2 or TRBV6-3 and TRBJ2-7, with TRBD2 identical over 7 bases. The CDR3 runs to 11 residues. CDR1 and CDR2 from the germline V gene are MNHEY and SVGEGT. CDR3 sequence reads: CASSHGTNLFF. CDR3 sequence (DNA): TGTGCCAGCAGTCACGGGACTAACCTTTTCTTC.

The chain combines TRBV12-3 or TRBV12-4 with TRBJ2-2; D is perhaps TRBD1 (5 bases). CDR3 length: 16 amino acids. V lost 3 bases to trimming and J lost 5 bases, with 16 bases between them. CDR3 sequence (DNA): TGTGCCAGCAGTTTCGTCCCAGGACAAAAAACCGGGGAGCTGTTTTTT. Translation gives CASSFVPGQKTGELFF.

This clonotype was picked up many times. The chain uses TRBV12-3 or TRBV12-4 and TRBJ2-2, with TRBD2 matching 8 bases. The CDR3 is 15 amino acids. V shed 6 bases and J 7 bases; nucleotides not matched to a gene: 10. CDR3 in amino acids: CASRERESPGGELFF. DNA of the CDR3: TGTGCCAGCAGAGAGCGGGAGTCCCCGGGCGGGGAGCTGTTTTTT.

This clonotype was recorded many times. The chain has TRBV6-5 and TRBJ2-7, with no clear D. The CDR3 runs 14 residues. CDR1 MNHEY and CDR2 SVGAGI come from the germline V gene. The germline V and J ends were trimmed by 2 bases and 1 base, with 9 bases remaining between them. CDR3 nucleotide sequence: TGTGCCAGCAGTTACATTGCCGGATCCTACGAGCAGTACTTC. Translated, it gives CASSYIAGSYEQYF.

This rearrangement joins TRBV28 to TRBJ1-4, with D maybe TRBD1 (5 bases). The CDR3 contains 16 residues. Trimming removed 5 bases at V and 4 bases at J, with 17 bases between. Germline V gives CDR1 MDHEN, CDR2 SYDVKM. This chain's CDR3 is CASSLPGFSSNEKLFF. The CDR3 DNA follows: TGTGCCAGCAGTCTACCAGGGTTTTCTAGTAATGAAAAACTGTTTTTT.

This clonotype was found a few times. This sequence joins TRBV18 and TRBJ2-2; D is possibly TRBD1 (5 bases). Trimming shortened V by 1 base and J by 5 bases, and 20 bases separated the two germline ends. This CDR3 has 18 residues. Germline values: CDR1 KGHSH, CDR2 LQKENI. The chain's CDR3 is CASSPRLVQGKWTGELFF. The CDR3 DNA reads TGTGCCAGCTCACCACGATTAGTCCAGGGAAAATGGACCGGGGAGCTGTTTTTT.

This clonotype was recorded at least ten times. V usage is TRBV9 and J usage is TRBJ2-7; D uncertain. Germline V CDR1 and CDR2: SGDLS, YYNGEE. Trimming pared 0 bases from V and 2 bases from J, leaving 12 bases between. The CDR3 is made up of 15 amino acids. CDR3 bases: TGTGCCAGCAGCGTAGATGGCCGGTCCCCCTACGAGCAGTACTTC. This translates into CASSVDGRSPYEQYF.

This clonotype was counted at least ten times. The rearrangement joins TRBV20-1 to TRBJ1-1; D is undetermined. The germline V and J ends were trimmed by 0 bases and 1 base, with 3 bases remaining between them. CDR1 is DFQATT and CDR2 is SNEGSKA in the germline V gene (reference sequence). This CDR3 is built from 12 residues. CDR3 amino acids: CSARDENTEAFF. The CDR3 DNA reads as TGCAGTGCTAGAGATGAGAACACTGAAGCTTTCTTT.

The genes are TRBV29-1 and TRBJ2-2; 7 nucleotides match TRBD1. CDR3 length equals 13 residues. In germline, CDR1 is SQVTM, CDR2 ANQGSEA. CDR3 sequence reads: CSTDRAGTGELFF. In DNA, the CDR3 is TGCAGTACTGACAGGGCGGGCACCGGGGAGCTGTTTTTT.

Only a few counts were recorded for this clonotype. V and J are TRBV6-2 or TRBV6-3 and TRBJ1-2; D not certain. The length of the CDR3 is 12 residues. CDR1 is MNHEY, CDR2 SVGEGT, per germline. V dropped 6 bases and J dropped 5 bases, with 10 bases sitting between them. CDR3 residues: CASSRPLYGYTF. In nucleotides, the CDR3 is TGTGCCAGCAGCCGGCCGTTATATGGCTACACCTTC.

A few counts support this clonotype. V is TRBV19 and J is TRBJ1-2; 8 bases are shared with TRBD1. The V gene's germline CDR1 is LNHDA and CDR2 SQIVND (reference sequence). Trimming at V came to 6 bases and at J to 7 bases, leaving 4 bases not matched to a gene. CDR3 length: 12 amino acids. This chain's CDR3 is CASRQTGAGYTF. In DNA, the CDR3 is TGTGCCAGTAGGCAGACAGGGGCTGGCTACACCTTC.

This clonotype was seen repeatedly, ten times or more. The chain combines TRBV20-1 with TRBJ1-4, with D tentatively TRBD1 (5 bases). Germline V gene data show CDR1 as DFQATT and CDR2 as SNEGSKA (reference sequence). The CDR3 is made up of 12 amino acids. The CDR3 nucleotides are TGCAGCGCGGGACTCCGGGATGAAAAACTGTTTTTT. It codes for CSAGLRDEKLFF.

This clonotype was picked up many times. The V call is TRBV20-1, the J call TRBJ2-3, with 7 bases that match TRBD2. The junction had 8 bases not matched to a gene; V was cut back by 3 bases and J by 2 bases. CDR3 length equals 15 residues. Germline CDR1 reads DFQATT; CDR2 reads SNEGSKA (reference sequence). CDR3: CSASPQGGYTDTQYF. The DNA of the CDR3 is TGCAGTGCTAGCCCCCAGGGAGGGTACACAGATACGCAGTATTTT.

This clonotype was detected once. Written as DNA, the CDR3 is TGTGCCAGCAGTTTACAGTTGAACACTGAAGCTTTCTTT. Its translation: CASSLQLNTEAFF. The rearrangement joins TRBV28 to TRBJ1-1; unclear D gene. Per germline, CDR1 MDHEN and CDR2 SYDVKM. Trimming left V 2 bases short and J 0 bases short, with 4 bases between. The CDR3 has 13 residues.

This clonotype was picked up a small number of times. This chain links TRBV11-2 with TRBJ2-3; 14 bases agree with TRBD2. CDR1 is SGHAT, CDR2 FQNNGV, per germline. V dropped 2 bases and J dropped 3; count of bases not matched to a gene: 10. CDR3 length: 19 residues. The CDR3 DNA follows: TGTGCCAGCAGCTTACGTTGGGGGACTAGCGGGAGTTTGACAGATACGCAGTATTTT. Its translation: CASSLRWGTSGSLTDTQYF. Full variable domain (remainder filled in from reference TRBV11-2 and TRBJ2-3): EAGVAQSPRYKIIEKRQSVAFWCNPISGHATLYWYQQILGQGPKLLIQFQNNGVVDDSQLPKDRFSAERLKGVDSTLKIQPAKLEDSAVYLCASSLRWGTSGSLTDTQYFGPGTRLTVL.